The rows below give T cell receptor beta chains drawn from one sample of a study of T cell responses to AZD1222 COVID-19 vaccine. The table came from immunoSEQ multiplex PCR; TCRdb's copy has only in-frame clones and leaves some out. In the table there are 80,000 to 100,000 clones, 85% to 90% of which are singletons. The sample was peripheral blood, taken 28 days after the second AZD1222 dose. Receptors originate from an adult who received the AZD1222 COVID-19 vaccine. CDR3s include the opening cysteine and the closing phenylalanine or tryptophan. A D gene is named only where the DNA matches it firmly. The size entry is marked missing in some rows and otherwise reads once, few, many or a size class.

size: -; V: TRBV5-1; D: -; J: TRBJ2-7; CDR3: CASSLASPYEQYF; DNA: TGCGCCAGCAGCTTGGCGTCGCCCTACGAGCAGTACTTC
size: -; V: TRBV12-5; D: -; J: TRBJ1-5; CDR3: CASGLAPPGARQPQHF; DNA: TGTGCTAGTGGTTTGGCACCCCCGGGGGCCCGACAGCCCCAGCATTTT
size: -; V: TRBV7-9; D: -; J: TRBJ1-1; CDR3: CASSPAPLSTEAFF; DNA: TGTGCCAGCAGCCCCGCGCCCCTCAGCACTGAAGCTTTCTTT
size: -; V: TRBV6-6; D: -; J: TRBJ2-7; CDR3: CASRVGREDYEQYF; DNA: TGTGCCAGCAGGGTGGGTAGGGAAGACTACGAGCAGTACTTC
size: -; V: TRBV3-1/TRBV3-2; D: -; J: TRBJ2-7; CDR3: CASSQDRPGEQYF; DNA: TGTGCCAGCAGCCAAGATCGCCCCGGCGAGCAGTACTTC
size: -; V: TRBV19; D: TRBD1; J: TRBJ1-2; CDR3: CASSIPRTGLNYGYTF; DNA: TGTGCCAGTAGTATCCCGAGGACAGGGCTTAACTATGGCTACACCTTC
size: -; V: TRBV3-1/TRBV3-2; D: -; J: TRBJ1-4; CDR3: CASSPTGATNEKLFF; DNA: TGTGCCAGCAGCCCAACAGGTGCAACTAATGAAAAACTGTTTTTT
size: -; V: TRBV3-1/TRBV3-2; D: -; J: TRBJ1-1; CDR3: CASSQDRGTEAFF; DNA: TGTGCCAGCAGCCAAGATAGGGGAACTGAAGCTTTCTTT
size: once; V: TRBV19; D: TRBD1; J: TRBJ1-2; CDR3: CASSIDPGQGNGYTF; DNA: TGTGCCAGTAGTATAGATCCCGGACAGGGGAATGGCTACACCTTC
size: -; V: TRBV11-2; D: TRBD2; J: TRBJ2-1; CDR3: CASSSYRLAGAQHEQFF; DNA: TGTGCCAGCAGCTCCTACCGACTAGCGGGGGCTCAGCATGAGCAGTTCTTC
size: -; V: TRBV5-4; D: -; J: TRBJ2-1; CDR3: CASSAAGGRGNEQFF; DNA: TGTGCCAGCAGCGCCGCTGGGGGCCGGGGGAATGAGCAGTTCTTC
size: -; V: TRBV15; D: TRBD2; J: TRBJ2-7; CDR3: CATSRDSGAEQYF; DNA: TGTGCCACCAGCAGAGATAGCGGGGCCGAGCAGTACTTC
size: -; V: TRBV3-1/TRBV3-2; D: TRBD2; J: TRBJ2-3; CDR3: CASSQASGNTQYF; DNA: TGTGCCAGCAGCCAGGCTAGCGGAAATACGCAGTATTTT
size: -; V: TRBV6-5; D: -; J: TRBJ2-5; CDR3: CASSYAGSETQYF; DNA: TGTGCCAGCAGTTACGCGGGCAGCGAGACCCAGTACTTC
size: -; V: TRBV9; D: -; J: TRBJ2-1; CDR3: CASSVEGGAYNEQFF; DNA: TGTGCCAGCAGCGTAGAAGGCGGGGCCTACAATGAGCAGTTCTTC
size: -; V: TRBV30; D: -; J: TRBJ1-1; CDR3: CAWSVLEGNTEAFF; DNA: TGTGCCTGGAGTGTACTTGAAGGGAACACTGAAGCTTTCTTT
size: -; V: TRBV3-1/TRBV3-2; D: -; J: TRBJ1-1; CDR3: CASSLASVNTEAFF; DNA: TGTGCCAGCAGCCTCGCTTCGGTGAACACTGAAGCTTTCTTT
size: -; V: TRBV4-1; D: -; J: TRBJ1-1; CDR3: CASRTDPLQRLNTEAFF; DNA: TGCGCCAGCAGGACAGACCCCCTCCAACGCTTGAACACTGAAGCTTTCTTT
size: -; V: TRBV18; D: -; J: TRBJ1-1; CDR3: CASSTGPLNTEAFF; DNA: TGTGCCAGCTCTACGGGGCCACTGAACACTGAAGCTTTCTTT
size: -; V: TRBV9; D: -; J: TRBJ2-3; CDR3: CASSPQSGGTDTQYF; DNA: TGTGCCAGCAGCCCCCAGTCGGGCGGGACAGATACGCAGTATTTT
size: -; V: TRBV4-1; D: -; J: TRBJ1-5; CDR3: CASSQFGQRNQPQHF; DNA: TGCGCCAGCAGCCAGTTTGGACAGAGAAATCAGCCCCAGCATTTT
size: -; V: TRBV6-5; D: TRBD1; J: TRBJ2-7; CDR3: CASSSRDRGHEQYF; DNA: TGTGCCAGCAGTTCCCGGGACAGGGGCCACGAGCAGTACTTC
size: once; V: TRBV2; D: TRBD1; J: TRBJ1-1; CDR3: CATRQQTGGNTEAFF; DNA: TGTGCCACTAGACAGCAAACAGGGGGTAACACTGAAGCTTTCTTT
size: -; V: TRBV5-1; D: -; J: TRBJ1-1; CDR3: CASSLAPGQSEAFF; DNA: TGCGCCAGCAGCTTGGCCCCCGGGCAGTCTGAAGCTTTCTTT
size: -; V: TRBV24-1; D: TRBD1; J: TRBJ1-2; CDR3: CATSDGTGTGYTF; DNA: TGTGCCACCAGTGATGGGACAGGAACTGGCTACACCTTC
size: -; V: TRBV11-2; D: -; J: TRBJ1-2; CDR3: CASSGRNGAGYTF; DNA: TGTGCCAGCAGCGGGCGAAACGGGGCCGGCTACACCTTC
size: few; V: TRBV9; D: TRBD1; J: TRBJ1-2; CDR3: CASSPASRDRATEGYTF; DNA: TGTGCCAGCAGCCCCGCGTCCCGGGACAGGGCTACGGAGGGCTACACCTTC
size: -; V: TRBV30; D: -; J: TRBJ1-4; CDR3: CAWGDGTSEKLFF; DNA: TGTGCCTGGGGAGACGGGACTTCAGAAAAACTGTTTTTT
size: -; V: TRBV19; D: TRBD1; J: TRBJ1-4; CDR3: CASSIPGTGYEKLFF; DNA: TGTGCCAGTAGTATCCCCGGGACAGGGTATGAAAAACTGTTTTTT
size: -; V: TRBV27; D: TRBD2; J: TRBJ2-1; CDR3: CASGGGLSYNEQFF; DNA: TGTGCCTCCGGGGGGGGCCTCTCCTACAATGAGCAGTTCTTC
size: -; V: TRBV6-5; D: -; J: TRBJ1-4; CDR3: CASSYSNRQYNEKLFF; DNA: TGTGCCAGCAGTTACTCGAATCGCCAGTATAATGAAAAACTGTTTTTT
size: -; V: TRBV5-1; D: TRBD1; J: TRBJ1-6; CDR3: CASSSDRGGDNSPLHF; DNA: TGCGCCAGCAGCTCGGACAGGGGAGGGGATAATTCACCCCTCCACTTT
size: -; V: TRBV7-9; D: TRBD1; J: TRBJ1-6; CDR3: CASSSTGSNSPLHF; DNA: TGTGCCAGCAGCTCGACAGGGAGTAATTCACCCCTCCACTTT
size: once; V: TRBV27; D: -; J: TRBJ2-3; CDR3: CASSFGAGGTDTQYF; DNA: TGTGCCAGCAGTTTTGGGGCAGGGGGGACAGATACGCAGTATTTT
size: -; V: TRBV5-5; D: TRBD1; J: TRBJ2-1; CDR3: CASSLEGAGYNEQFF; DNA: TGTGCCAGCAGCTTAGAGGGGGCCGGCTACAATGAGCAGTTCTTC
size: -; V: TRBV5-4; D: -; J: TRBJ2-1; CDR3: CASSLDIASDEQFF; DNA: TGTGCCAGCAGCTTGGACATTGCTAGTGATGAGCAGTTCTTC
size: -; V: TRBV13; D: -; J: TRBJ2-5; CDR3: CASSQGVETQYF; DNA: TGTGCCAGCAGCCAGGGTGTGGAGACCCAGTACTTC
size: -; V: TRBV7-9; D: TRBD1; J: TRBJ2-5; CDR3: CASSLGSGGGQETQYF; DNA: TGTGCCAGCAGCTTAGGTTCAGGGGGTGGGCAAGAGACCCAGTACTTC
size: -; V: TRBV5-1; D: -; J: TRBJ2-3; CDR3: CASSLVVGTDTQYF; DNA: TGCGCCAGCAGCTTGGTTGTTGGCACAGATACGCAGTATTTT
size: once; V: TRBV9; D: -; J: TRBJ2-2; CDR3: CASSPHGSNTGELFF; DNA: TGTGCCAGCAGCCCCCATGGGTCGAACACCGGGGAGCTGTTTTTT
size: -; V: TRBV5-4; D: TRBD1; J: TRBJ2-6; CDR3: CASSPGQGKTGANVLTF; DNA: TGTGCCAGCAGCCCGGGACAGGGAAAAACTGGGGCCAACGTCCTGACTTTC
size: few; V: TRBV9; D: TRBD2; J: TRBJ2-7; CDR3: CASSVERDAYEQYF; DNA: TGTGCCAGCAGCGTAGAGCGGGATGCCTACGAGCAGTACTTC
size: -; V: TRBV12-5; D: -; J: TRBJ1-1; CDR3: CASGLGGGTEAFF; DNA: TGTGCTAGTGGTTTGGGAGGGGGAACTGAAGCTTTCTTT
size: -; V: TRBV19; D: -; J: TRBJ1-6; CDR3: CASQTDTNSPLHF; DNA: TGTGCCAGCCAGACCGACACTAATTCACCCCTCCACTTT
size: -; V: TRBV12-3/TRBV12-4; D: -; J: TRBJ1-1; CDR3: CASSLGGSTEAFF; DNA: TGTGCCAGCAGCCTAGGGGGTAGCACTGAAGCTTTCTTT
size: -; V: TRBV6-5; D: -; J: TRBJ2-3; CDR3: CASERDPDTQYF; DNA: TGTGCCAGCGAGAGGGATCCAGATACGCAGTATTTT
size: -; V: TRBV6-1; D: TRBD1; J: TRBJ1-2; CDR3: CASSEFGRGTGVGYTF; DNA: TGTGCCAGCAGTGAATTCGGGCGAGGGACAGGGGTTGGCTACACCTTC
size: -; V: TRBV7-2; D: -; J: TRBJ2-5; CDR3: CASSFMYQETQYF; DNA: TGTGCCAGCAGCTTCATGTACCAAGAGACCCAGTACTTC
size: -; V: TRBV5-6; D: -; J: TRBJ2-5; CDR3: CASSPRRQETQYF; DNA: TGTGCCAGCAGCCCGCGACGCCAAGAGACCCAGTACTTC
size: -; V: TRBV6-5; D: TRBD1; J: TRBJ1-1; CDR3: CASLTGYTVNTEAFF; DNA: TGTGCCAGCTTGACAGGGTATACTGTGAACACTGAAGCTTTCTTT
size: -; V: TRBV18; D: TRBD1; J: TRBJ2-5; CDR3: CASSPLGQGLETQYF; DNA: TGTGCCAGCTCACCACTGGGACAGGGATTGGAGACCCAGTACTTC
size: -; V: TRBV7-9; D: -; J: TRBJ1-2; CDR3: CASSSVQANYGYTF; DNA: TGTGCCAGCAGTTCGGTCCAAGCTAACTATGGCTACACCTTC
size: -; V: TRBV7-9; D: -; J: TRBJ1-1; CDR3: CASSWQMNTEAFF; DNA: TGTGCCAGCAGCTGGCAAATGAACACTGAAGCTTTCTTT
size: once; V: TRBV6-5; D: -; J: TRBJ2-4; CDR3: CASSYSKGTAKNIQYF; DNA: TGTGCCAGCAGTTACTCGAAAGGGACAGCCAAAAACATTCAGTACTTC
size: -; V: TRBV1; D: -; J: TRBJ2-7; CDR3: CTSSPPSGAEQYF; DNA: TGCACCAGCAGCCCACCTAGCGGGGCCGAGCAGTACTTC
size: -; V: TRBV21-1; D: -; J: TRBJ1-5; CDR3: CAPPRGRSGNQPQHF; DNA: TGTGCCCCCCCCCGGGGGAGAAGCGGCAATCAGCCCCAGCATTTT